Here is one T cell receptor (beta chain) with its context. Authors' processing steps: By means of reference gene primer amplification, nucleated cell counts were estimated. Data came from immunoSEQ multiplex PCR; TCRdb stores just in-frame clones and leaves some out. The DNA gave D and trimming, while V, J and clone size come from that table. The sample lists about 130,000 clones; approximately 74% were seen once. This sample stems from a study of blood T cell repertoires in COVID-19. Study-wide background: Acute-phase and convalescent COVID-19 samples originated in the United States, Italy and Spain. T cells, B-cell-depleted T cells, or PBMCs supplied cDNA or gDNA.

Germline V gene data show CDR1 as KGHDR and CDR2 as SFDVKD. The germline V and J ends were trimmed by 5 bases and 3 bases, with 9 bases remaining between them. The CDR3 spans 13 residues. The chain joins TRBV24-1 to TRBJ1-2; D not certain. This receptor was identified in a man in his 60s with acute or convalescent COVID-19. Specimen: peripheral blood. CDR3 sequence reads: CATSATRDYGYTF. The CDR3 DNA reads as TGTGCCACCAGTGCCACACGGGACTATGGCTACACCTTC.